The 20 T cell receptor beta chains listed next were all sequenced from one sample in a study of OX40 agonist ivuxolimab in advanced cancers. The repertoire was sequenced with immunoSEQ multiplex PCR; TCRdb's copy has only in-frame clones and lacks some. The profile covers under 40,000 clones, with about 90% appearing a single time and around 20% taken by the ten largest. This material consisted of CD4+ or CD8+ T cells sorted from blood, taken in a trial of the OX40 agonist ivuxolimab. The receptors were sampled from an adult with an advanced solid tumor such as melanoma, head and neck, liver or kidney cancer.

The chain uses TRBV7-9 and TRBJ2-6; the match to TRBD1 covers 8 bases. Germline V gene lookup returns CDR1 SEHNR and CDR2 FQNEAQ (reference sequence). The CDR3 has 17 amino acids. Trimming at V came to 1 base and at J to 4 bases, leaving 6 bases not matched to a gene. Here the CDR3 reads CASSLGQGADGANVLTF. In nucleotides, the CDR3 is TGTGCCAGCAGCTTAGGTCAGGGGGCAGACGGGGCCAACGTCCTGACTTTC.

The rearrangement uses TRBV6-6 and TRBJ2-7; D gene ambiguous. V lost 6 bases to trimming and J lost 3 bases, with 12 bases between them. The germline V gene encodes CDR1 MNHNY and CDR2 SVGAGI (reference sequence). The CDR3 extends over 13 amino acids. The CDR3 region is CASSHSLSYEQYF. The CDR3 nucleotides read TGTGCCAGCAGCCACTCTCTAAGCTACGAGCAGTACTTC.

The genes are TRBV15 and TRBJ2-5; TRBD1 is a possible D gene (5 bases). V dropped 0 bases and J dropped 3 bases, with 20 bases sitting between them. The CDR3 sequence is 18 residues long. Germline loops: CDR1 LNHNV, CDR2 YYDKDF (reference sequence). The CDR3 spells CATSRDGSRTPWEETQYF. In DNA, the CDR3 is TGTGCCACCAGCAGAGATGGAAGTCGGACACCCTGGGAAGAGACCCAGTACTTC.

The chain has TRBV7-2 and TRBJ2-1; D tentatively fits TRBD1 or TRBD2 (6 bases each). Between the trimmed V and J ends, which lost 0 bases and 0 bases, there was a span of 9 bases. The CDR3 runs to 16 residues. Germline CDR1 and CDR2: SGHTA and FQGNSA. CDR3 residues: CASSLAGGHSYNEQFF. In DNA form, the CDR3 reads TGTGCCAGCAGCTTAGCCGGGGGCCACTCCTACAATGAGCAGTTCTTC. Full variable domain (remainder filled in from reference TRBV7-2 and TRBJ2-1): GAGVSQSPSNKVTEKGKDVELRCDPISGHTALYWYRQSLGQGLEFLIYFQGNSAPDKSGLPSDRFSAERTGGSVSTLTIQRTQQEDSAVYLCASSLAGGHSYNEQFFGPGTRLTVL.

This chain joins TRBV19 and TRBJ1-4; TRBD1 matches 10 bases. Trimming at V came to 2 bases and at J to 7 bases, leaving 1 base not matched to a gene. CDR1 is LNHDA and CDR2 is SQIVND in the germline V gene (reference sequence). CDR3 length equals 14 residues. This chain's CDR3 is CASSIRDRGEKLFF. CDR3 coding DNA: TGTGCCAGTAGTATAAGGGACAGGGGTGAAAAACTGTTTTTT.

The chain joins TRBV7-9 to TRBJ1-2; tentative D call: TRBD1 (5 bases). The V gene lost 1 base and the J gene lost 8 bases, with 11 bases spanning the gap. Germline CDR1 is SEHNR and CDR2 is FQNEAQ (reference sequence). CDR3 length equals 13 residues. This chain's CDR3 is CASSLGQGRGYTF. CDR3 DNA sequence: TGTGCCAGCAGCTTAGGGCAGGGTAGGGGCTACACCTTC.

CDR3 protein: CASSLETGRPGNTIYF. The CDR3 DNA follows: TGCGCCAGCAGCTTGGAGACAGGGCGTCCCGGAAACACCATATATTTT. The chain couples TRBV5-1 to TRBJ1-3; TRBD1 matches 7 bases. The CDR3 totals 16 residues. The germline CDR1 and CDR2 sequences are SGHRS and YFSETQ. Trimming removed 0 bases from V and 4 bases from J; junction bases left unmatched: 7.

The rearrangement links TRBV9 to TRBJ2-7; tentative D call: TRBD1 (5 bases). CDR1 is SGDLS, CDR2 YYNGEE, per germline. Trimming left V 3 bases short and J 0 bases short, with 13 bases between. The CDR3 extends over 15 amino acids. Here the CDR3 reads CASSGQGYSSYEQYF. In nucleotides, the CDR3 is TGTGCCAGCAGCGGGCAGGGCTATAGCTCCTACGAGCAGTACTTC.

The gene calls are TRBV7-2 and TRBJ2-7; D perhaps matches TRBD2 (5 bases). V dropped 3 bases and J dropped 7 bases, with 16 bases sitting between them. CDR3 length: 14 residues. Germline-derived CDR1 and CDR2 are SGHTA and FQGNSA. The DNA of the CDR3 is TGTGCCAGCAGCTTGATCAGCGGTTCGGGAGAGCAGTACTTC. Amino acids: CASSLISGSGEQYF.

The rearrangement uses TRBV29-1 and TRBJ2-3, with 8 bases that match TRBD2. V lost 4 bases and J lost 2; bases outside the gene matches: 8. CDR3 length equals 15 residues. Germline V lookup: CDR1 SQVTM, CDR2 ANQGSEA. In nucleotides, the CDR3 is TGCAGCGTTGTAACAAGCGGGGGCTACACAGATACGCAGTATTTT. This encodes CSVVTSGGYTDTQYF.

The chain has TRBV4-1 and TRBJ1-5; TRBD1 might be the D (5 bases). This CDR3 is built from 17 residues. The V gene lost 0 bases and the J gene lost 3 bases, with 15 bases spanning the gap. Germline CDR1 reads MGHRA; CDR2 reads YSYEKL. DNA of the CDR3: TGCGCCAGCAGCCAAGATAGTGGCAGGGCATTCAATCAGCCCCAGCATTTT. It translates to CASSQDSGRAFNQPQHF.

The chain employs TRBV19 and TRBJ1-1, with TRBD1 as a possible D gene (6 bases). V lost 5 bases, J lost 5 bases, and 15 bases lay in between. This CDR3 is built from 14 residues. Per germline, CDR1 LNHDA and CDR2 SQIVND (reference sequence). This CDR3 is CASSWGQGRTEAFF. The CDR3 DNA reads TGTGCCAGTAGTTGGGGGCAGGGTCGAACTGAAGCTTTCTTT.

V gene TRBV9 combines with J gene TRBJ2-1; D assignment may be TRBD1 or TRBD2 (7 bases each). CDR1 SGDLS and CDR2 YYNGEE come from the germline V gene. Trimming stripped 4 bases from V and 6 bases from J, with 17 bases between. The CDR3 totals 15 residues. The CDR3 DNA follows: TGTGCCAGCAGCCCAGGGGGGGGGCCCTCCAATGAGCAGTTCTTC. Translating it yields CASSPGGGPSNEQFF.

The gene calls are TRBV4-1 and TRBJ1-2; D is ambiguous. Germline CDR1 and CDR2: MGHRA and YSYEKL. With 1 base removed from V and 2 bases from J, the gap between germline ends came to 11 bases. The CDR3 is 15 residues long. DNA for the CDR3: TGCGCCAGCAGCCAAGTCATGACGGAAAACTATGGCTACACCTTC. Amino acids: CASSQVMTENYGYTF.

J is TRBJ2-1 and V is TRBV4-1; 8 nucleotides align to TRBD2. The CDR3 contains 17 residues. Germline V gene data show CDR1 as MGHRA and CDR2 as YSYEKL. Unmatched junction bases numbered 15, after V lost 2 bases and J lost 9 bases. CDR3 sequence: CASSQPSGGGHNREQFF. The CDR3 DNA follows: TGCGCCAGCAGCCAACCCTCGGGCGGGGGGCACAACCGTGAGCAGTTCTTC.

This chain connects TRBV11-3 to TRBJ2-5, with D perhaps being TRBD1 or TRBD2 (5 bases each). Germline lookup yields CDR1 SGHNT and CDR2 YENEEA. V was shortened by 5 bases and J by 5 bases, with 15 bases between the two germline ends. This CDR3 has 14 amino acids. CDR3: CASSPSLRGETQYF. In DNA, the CDR3 is TGTGCCAGCAGCCCCAGCCTGAGGGGCGAGACCCAGTACTTC.

V gene TRBV30 combines with J gene TRBJ1-4; 9 bases line up with TRBD1. Germline assignment: CDR1 GTSNPN and CDR2 SVGIG (reference sequence). The CDR3 loop spans 12 amino acids. The junction had 2 bases not matched to a gene; V was cut back by 7 bases and J by 5 bases. The CDR3 DNA reads as TGTGCCTACGGGACAGGGAATGAAAAACTGTTTTTT. This gives the protein CAYGTGNEKLFF.

The genes are TRBV6-1 and TRBJ2-7; 7 bases are a match to TRBD1. CDR3 size: 13 residues. Germline V gives CDR1 MNHNS, CDR2 SASEGT. V lost 5 bases and J lost 2; bases outside the gene matches: 3. CDR3 DNA sequence: TGTGCCAGCAGTCTTGACAGGGCCTACGAGCAGTACTTC. It is translated as CASSLDRAYEQYF.

The table lists this clone with a count of one. The CDR3 protein is CASSRTVNGSPLHF. The CDR3 DNA sequence: TGTGCCAGTAGTCGGACGGTCAATGGGTCACCCCTCCACTTT. The rearrangement links TRBV19 to TRBJ1-6; no clear D. CDR1 and CDR2 from the germline V gene are LNHDA and SQIVND (reference sequence). CDR3 length equals 14 residues. V lost 5 bases and J 10 bases, leaving 15 bases between the germline ends.

V and J are TRBV21-1 and TRBJ1-2; no check of the table's D call, TRBD1, against the DNA was made. TRBV21-1 is given as a pseudogene. The CDR3 is 13 residues long. In DNA, the CDR3 is TGTGCCAGCAGCAAAGCGCGCAGGGGGGGCTACACCTTC. It yields the protein CASSKARRGGYTF.